This T cell receptor (beta chain) was recorded in a study of CD8 T cells in ankylosing spondylitis. Whole-study results and caveats: It was reported that disease-linked clones were significantly enriched in matched ankylosing spondylitis synovial fluid. Seemingly distinctive of ankylosing spondylitis blood was a TCR beta motif formed by eight highly homologous variants. The authors found the disease-linked clones to be CD8+ and relatively rare in peripheral blood.

The CDR3 runs 15 residues. CDR1 is MNHNS and CDR2 is SASEGT in the germline V gene. The junction had 8 bases not matched to a gene; V was cut back by 7 bases and J by 3 bases. In its sample, this clonotype was seen a few times. Its antigen remains unknown. In making TCR beta libraries, quantitative 5'-RACE with molecular barcodes was used. TCRdb re-analysed the 5' RACE reads in MiXCR, keeping a single row per CDR3 protein. The sample lists roughly 700,000 distinct CDR3 sequences; 15% to 20% were seen once. The source material was blood, either unsorted or a sorted T cell fraction (not recorded which). The rearrangement joins TRBV6-1 to TRBJ2-7, with 11 bases that match TRBD1. The origin of this receptor is a male donor with ankylosing spondylitis. CDR3 in DNA: TGTGCCAGCAAGGAATGGACAGGGGGCTACTACGAGCAGTACTTC. This sequence encodes CASKEWTGGYYEQYF.